The sequence of this TCR beta chain was determined in a study of T cells in Graves' hyperthyroidism and ophthalmopathy. Looked up from germline, CDR1 is SQVTM and CDR2 is ANQGSEA. The CDR3 length is 15 residues. V lost 2 bases and J lost 4; bases outside the gene matches: 7. Patients counted as stable if ophthalmopathy did not develop within 18 months. Exclusion of a patient resulted from uncontrolled infection, other autoimmune disease, pregnancy or lactation. Diagnoses were made from clinical symptoms, serum measures (thyroxine and TRAb), thyroid ultrasound and orbital computed tomography. From RNA transcripts, TCR beta CDR3 regions were amplified. First-round RT-PCR with HTBI primers amplified the TCR CDR3 region. TCRdb reprocessed the multiplex PCR reads with MiXCR, giving one entry per CDR3 protein. The data contain some 200,000 distinct CDR3 sequences, 17% of them singletons.

The clonotype originates from a woman between 45 and 65 years old with Graves' hyperthyroidism. V usage is TRBV29-1 and J usage is TRBJ2-7, with 11 positions matching TRBD1. Sequenced material: blood. CDR3: CSVEFYGTGGYEQYF. The CDR3 nucleotides read TGCAGCGTTGAATTCTACGGGACAGGGGGTTACGAGCAGTACTTC.